This TCR beta chain was retrieved from a study of beta chain features in type 1 diabetes. In total, each donor contributed a single heparinised blood draw that averaged about 100 mL. The sample holds a few counts of this clone. Its antigen is still unknown. This CDR3 has 14 amino acids. The V end was cut by 1 base, the J end by 0 bases, with 6 bases between. Germline V gene sequence: CDR1 SGHTA, CDR2 FQGNSA. Expressed TCRB transcripts were sequenced because the entire RNA isolate underwent reverse transcription. Generated by immunoSEQ multiplex PCR, the TCRdb table keeps only in-frame clones and is missing some. This table has fewer than 900,000 clones, 15% to 20% appearing once. Whole-study results and caveats: Type 1 diabetes patients had TCRB CDR3s that were shorter (moderately but significantly so) in all four CD4+ subsets.

What was sequenced was naive CD4+ T cells from blood. The sequence derives from a woman between 18 and 30 years old in good health. This sequence joins TRBV7-2 and TRBJ2-5; no firm D call. The CDR3 sequence: CASSLVSYQETQYF. The DNA of the CDR3 is TGTGCCAGCAGCTTAGTGAGCTACCAAGAGACCCAGTACTTC.